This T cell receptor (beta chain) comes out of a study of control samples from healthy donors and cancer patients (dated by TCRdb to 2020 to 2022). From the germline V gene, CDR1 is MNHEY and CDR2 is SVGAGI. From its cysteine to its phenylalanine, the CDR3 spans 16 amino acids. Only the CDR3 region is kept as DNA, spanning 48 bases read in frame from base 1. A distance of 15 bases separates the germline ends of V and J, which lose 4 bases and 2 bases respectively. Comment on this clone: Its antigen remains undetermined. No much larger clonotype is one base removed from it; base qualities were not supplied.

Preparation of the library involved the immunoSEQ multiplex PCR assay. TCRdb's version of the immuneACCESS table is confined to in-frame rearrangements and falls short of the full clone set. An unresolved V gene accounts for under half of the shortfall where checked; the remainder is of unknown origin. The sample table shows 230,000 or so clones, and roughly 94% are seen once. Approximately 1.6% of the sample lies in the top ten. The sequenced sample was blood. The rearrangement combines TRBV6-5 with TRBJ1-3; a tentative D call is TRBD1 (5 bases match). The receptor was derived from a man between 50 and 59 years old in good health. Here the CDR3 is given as CASSFLNGGTGNTIYF. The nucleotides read TGTGCCAGCAGTTTTTTAAACGGGGGAACTGGAAACACCATATATTTT.